A selection of T cell receptor beta chains follows, all from one sample in a study of Ad26.COV2.S vaccination and SARS-CoV-2 variants. TCRdb's table, derived via immunoSEQ multiplex PCR, lists solely in-frame clones and lacks some. The data hold 410,000 or so clones, with 92% observed a single time. The sample in question was peripheral blood, obtained in a trial of Ad26.COV2.S vaccine versus placebo. These TCRs come from a person between 18 and 59 years old who received the Ad26.COV2.S COVID-19 vaccine or a placebo. Both conserved end residues are part of each CDR3. Each record gives: D gene, clone size, J gene, V gene, CDR3 DNA, CDR3 protein. D genes are given only for firm matches. The size entry is marked missing in some rows and otherwise reads once, few, many or a size class.

D: NA
size: NA
J: TRBJ1-5
V: TRBV4-3
DNA: TGCGCCAGCAGCCAAGATATTACCCATCAGCCCCAGCATTTT
CDR3: CASSQDITHQPQHF

D: TRBD1
size: once
J: TRBJ1-5
V: TRBV7-2
DNA: TGTGCCAGCAGCGCACAGGGGGCCCTCAATCAGCCCCAGCATTTT
CDR3: CASSAQGALNQPQHF

D: NA
size: NA
J: TRBJ2-7
V: TRBV7-2
DNA: TGTGCCAGCAGCGTTTTTAGTAACACCCTTTACGAGCAGTACTTC
CDR3: CASSVFSNTLYEQYF

D: TRBD2
size: NA
J: TRBJ2-1
V: TRBV11-2
DNA: TGTGCCAGCAGCTCCGGGACTAGGGGGGACAATGAGCAGTTCTTC
CDR3: CASSSGTRGDNEQFF

D: NA
size: NA
J: TRBJ1-6
V: TRBV6-6
DNA: TGTGCCAGCCGGGACCGCTATAATTCACCCCTCCACTTT
CDR3: CASRDRYNSPLHF

D: NA
size: NA
J: TRBJ2-2
V: TRBV9
DNA: TGTGCCAGCAGCGTTTGGGACGGTAACACCGGGGAGCTGTTTTTT
CDR3: CASSVWDGNTGELFF

D: NA
size: NA
J: TRBJ1-4
V: TRBV7-8
DNA: TGTGCCAGCAGCTTAGGGGCGGGGATTGCTGAAAAACTGTTTTTT
CDR3: CASSLGAGIAEKLFF

D: NA
size: NA
J: TRBJ1-3
V: TRBV4-3
DNA: TGCGCCAGCAGCCAAGGACTTAATGTTGGAAACACCATATATTTT
CDR3: CASSQGLNVGNTIYF

D: NA
size: NA
J: TRBJ1-1
V: TRBV7-9
DNA: TGTGCCAGCAGCTTACAGTTATGGGGGAACACTGAAGCTTTCTTT
CDR3: CASSLQLWGNTEAFF

D: NA
size: NA
J: TRBJ2-7
V: TRBV27
DNA: TGTGCCAGCAGTTCACGACGCCGACCGGACTCCTACGAGCAGTACTTC
CDR3: CASSSRRRPDSYEQYF

D: TRBD1
size: NA
J: TRBJ1-2
V: TRBV5-1
DNA: TGCGCCAGCAGCTTGGTCGGACCGGGACAGGGAGGCTATGGCTACACCTTC
CDR3: CASSLVGPGQGGYGYTF